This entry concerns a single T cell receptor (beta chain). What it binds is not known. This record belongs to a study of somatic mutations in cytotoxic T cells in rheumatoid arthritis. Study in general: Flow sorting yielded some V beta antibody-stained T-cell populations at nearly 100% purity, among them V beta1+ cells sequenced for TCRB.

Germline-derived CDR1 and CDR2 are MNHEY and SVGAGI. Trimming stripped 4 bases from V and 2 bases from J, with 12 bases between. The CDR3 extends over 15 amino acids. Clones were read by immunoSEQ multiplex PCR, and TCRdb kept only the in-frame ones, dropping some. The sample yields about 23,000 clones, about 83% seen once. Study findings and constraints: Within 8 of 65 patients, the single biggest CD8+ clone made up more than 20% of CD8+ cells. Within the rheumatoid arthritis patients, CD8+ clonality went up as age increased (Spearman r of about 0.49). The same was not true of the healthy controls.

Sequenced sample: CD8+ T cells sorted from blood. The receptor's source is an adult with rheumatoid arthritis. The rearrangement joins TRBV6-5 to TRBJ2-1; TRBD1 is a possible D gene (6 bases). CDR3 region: CASSSTRTAYNEQFF. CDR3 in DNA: TGTGCCAGCAGTTCCACCAGGACAGCCTACAATGAGCAGTTCTTC.